Reported below is one TCR beta chain. This clonotype was seen many times. Its recognized antigen is unknown. No much larger clone is present one base from it, and per-base qualities are unavailable. In the germline V gene, CDR1 corresponds to SQVTM and CDR2 to ANQGSEA. For this chain, trimming is 4 bases at the V end and 0 bases at the J end, and the number of junction bases without a gene match is 4. Including cysteine and phenylalanine, the CDR3 has 15 amino acids. Of the read, only the CDR3 DNA is kept; its 45 bases are in frame from base 1. This sample stems from a study of quantifying T cell responses using KT2 cells (dated by TCRdb to the late 2010s). Broadly, across the study: RNA was DNase-treated and reverse transcribed with TCR alpha and beta constant-region primers, mostly using SuperScript III. The efficiency of the T4 ligation step under optimum conditions was estimated to be above 8%. To prevent over-amplification, PCR2 was performed as a SYBR Green qPCR and halted at a predetermined fluorescence threshold.

The research as a whole found: At very high KT2 spike-in numbers, detection of KT2 sequences reached saturation. The study did not include a side-by-side comparison of this pipeline with other TCR sequencing techniques. KT2 sequences were detected down to the lowest spike-in tested, which was about one KT2 cell per 100,000 PBMC. A linear scaling of KT2 alpha and beta sequence counts with input KT2 cell number was observed over several orders of magnitude.

To test the sensitivity and accuracy of the pipeline, known numbers of KT2, a T cell clone whose TCR had already been sequenced, were spiked into unfractionated PBMC. KT2 cells were mixed with a fixed number of PBMC to create a range of KT2-to-PBMC ratios. Library preparation was by UMI-ligation and nested PCR. Using T4 RNA ligase 1, a single-stranded oligonucleotide bearing the Illumina SP2 sequence plus a UMI was ligated onto the 3' end of the cDNA. PCR1 was run for 4 cycles (98 degrees C for 15 s, 69 degrees C for 30 s, 72 degrees C for 40 s), and an equimolar mix of RC1.1 and RC1.2, covering TRBC1 and TRBC2, was used as the beta primer. From PCR2 onward, TCR alpha and beta chains were processed separately, and sample indices and Illumina adaptors were added. The UMI comprised 12 random nucleotides, as two hexamers separated by a spacer, placed after an 8-base spacer. Sequencing was done on an Illumina MiSeq using v2 2x251 paired-end chemistry, usually with some twelve samples per run. To boost diversity, each sequencing library was supplemented with PhiX DNA at about 5-7%. The paper's processing steps were these. Raw reads were converted to FASTQ with bcl2fastq and demultiplexed by dual indices using Demultiplexor. V and J genes were assigned by Decombinator through tag matching that permitted a single base-pair mismatch. UMIs were used by Collapsinator to correct both sequencing errors and frequency errors caused by PCR heterogeneity. CDR3Translator turned Decombinator identifiers into nucleotide sequence, translated that sequence into amino acids, and pulled out the CDR3 based on C- and N-terminal motifs. Each distinct KT2 TCR was counted as a cluster of KT2 sequences sharing one unique molecular identifier. TCRdb cleaned the public reads at Q25 with fastp, built clones with MiXCR and kept in-frame beta chains. Each record represents a unique CDR3 protein, reported with the most common genes and DNA among its rows. The V and J calls follow TCRdb's processing rather than the paper's. The sample table contains some 41,000 distinct CDR3 sequences; only one count was recorded for about a sixth of them. Of the sample, 40% to 45% is held by the ten largest clones.

What was sequenced was PBMCs spiked with cells of the T cell clone KT2. The sequence was obtained from a human donor. The rearranged segments are TRBV29-1 and TRBJ2-3; the central 10 bases match TRBD2. The nucleotides read TGCAGCGTTGTGGCTAGCGGGAGTAGCACAGATACGCAGTATTTT. The translation is CSVVASGSSTDTQYF.